The 3 T cell receptor beta chains presented below share a single source sample, sequenced in a study of shared clonotypes between healthy human individuals. CD45RO-negative, CCR7-positively selected cells formed the naive CD8 fraction, excluding terminally differentiated effector memory CD45RA+ cells. Generated by immunoSEQ multiplex PCR, the TCRdb table keeps only in-frame clones and is missing some. This repertoire shows 1.5 million to 2.5 million clones, about 95% found once; its top ten account for 1% to 1.5%. Sequenced: naive CD8+ T cells sorted from blood. The receptors here all came from a young man in good health.

This chain uses TRBV4-3 with TRBJ2-7, with 7 bases aligning to TRBD2. This CDR3 comprises 14 residues. Germline-derived CDR1 and CDR2 are LGHNA and YSLEER. Trimming at V came to 0 bases and at J to 3 bases, leaving 2 bases not matched to a gene. CDR3 loop: CASSQDRDYYEQYF. In nucleotides, the CDR3 is TGCGCCAGCAGCCAAGATCGGGACTACTACGAGCAGTACTTC.

J is TRBJ2-7 and V is TRBV4-2; D call uncertain. CDR1 and CDR2 (germline): LGHNA, YNFKEQ. Trimming cost V 4 bases and J 1 base, with 8 bases left between them. The length of the CDR3 is 13 residues. CDR3 DNA sequence: TGTGCCAGCAGCCCCCGGGCATCCTACGAGCAGTACTTC. Translation gives CASSPRASYEQYF.

As to this clone: Other DNA sequences within the sample encode an identical CDR3. CDR3 amino acids: CAWSLGPNTGELFF. CDR3 DNA sequence: TGTGCCTGGAGTCTCGGGCCGAACACCGGGGAGCTGTTTTTT. V gene TRBV30 combines with J gene TRBJ2-2, with D unclear. Germline CDR1 GTSNPN, CDR2 SVGIG (reference sequence). Trimming removed 2 bases at V and 0 bases at J, with 7 bases between. The CDR3 runs to 14 residues. The variable domain in full, with the rest retrieved from reference TRBV30 and TRBJ2-2, is SQTIHQWPATLVQPVGSPLSLECTVEGTSNPNLYWYRQAAGRGLQLLFYSVGIGQISSEVPQNLSASRPQDRQFILSSKKLLLSDSGFYLCAWSLGPNTGELFFGEGSRLTVL.